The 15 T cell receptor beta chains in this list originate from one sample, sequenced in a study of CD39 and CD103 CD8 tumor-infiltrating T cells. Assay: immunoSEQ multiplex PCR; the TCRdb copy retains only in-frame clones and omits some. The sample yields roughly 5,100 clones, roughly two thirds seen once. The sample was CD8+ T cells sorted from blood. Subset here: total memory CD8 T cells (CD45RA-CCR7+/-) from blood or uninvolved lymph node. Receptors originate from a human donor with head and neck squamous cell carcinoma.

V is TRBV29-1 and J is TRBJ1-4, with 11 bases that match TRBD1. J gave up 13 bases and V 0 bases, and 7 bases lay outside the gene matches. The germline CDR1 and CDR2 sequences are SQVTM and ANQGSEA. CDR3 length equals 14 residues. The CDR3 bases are TGCAGCGTTGAAGAGACCGGGACAGGGGGGGGACTGTTTTTT. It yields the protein CSVEETGTGGGLFF.

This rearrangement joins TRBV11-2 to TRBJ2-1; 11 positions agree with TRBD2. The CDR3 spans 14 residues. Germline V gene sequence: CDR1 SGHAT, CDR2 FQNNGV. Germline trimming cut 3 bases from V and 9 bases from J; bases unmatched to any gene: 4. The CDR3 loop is CASSFSGGDGEQFF. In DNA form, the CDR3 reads TGTGCCAGCAGCTTTAGCGGGGGGGATGGTGAGCAGTTCTTC.

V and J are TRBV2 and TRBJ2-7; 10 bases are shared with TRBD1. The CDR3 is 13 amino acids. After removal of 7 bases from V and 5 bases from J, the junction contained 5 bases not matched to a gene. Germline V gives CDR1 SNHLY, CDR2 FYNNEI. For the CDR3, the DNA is TGTGCCAGCAAGGGACAGGGGTTCCACGAGCAGTACTTC. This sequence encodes CASKGQGFHEQYF. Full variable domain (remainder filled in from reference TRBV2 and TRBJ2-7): EPEVTQTPSHQVTQMGQEVILRCVPISNHLYFYWYRQILGQKVEFLVSFYNNEISEKSEIFDDQFSVERPDGSNFTLKIRSTKLEDSAMYFCASKGQGFHEQYFGPGTRLTVT.

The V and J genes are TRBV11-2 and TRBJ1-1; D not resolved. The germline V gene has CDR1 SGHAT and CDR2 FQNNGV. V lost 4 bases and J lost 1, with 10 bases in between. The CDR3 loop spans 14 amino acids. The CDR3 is CASSSSARNTEAFF. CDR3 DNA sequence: TGTGCCAGCAGCTCCTCCGCCAGGAACACTGAAGCTTTCTTT.

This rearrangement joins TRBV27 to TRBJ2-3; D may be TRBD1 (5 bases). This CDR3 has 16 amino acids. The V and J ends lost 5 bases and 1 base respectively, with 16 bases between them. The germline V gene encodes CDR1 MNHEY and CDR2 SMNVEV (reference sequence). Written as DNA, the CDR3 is TGTGCCAGCAGTGGGGTGCCAGGGAAGGGCACAGATACGCAGTATTTT. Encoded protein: CASSGVPGKGTDTQYF.

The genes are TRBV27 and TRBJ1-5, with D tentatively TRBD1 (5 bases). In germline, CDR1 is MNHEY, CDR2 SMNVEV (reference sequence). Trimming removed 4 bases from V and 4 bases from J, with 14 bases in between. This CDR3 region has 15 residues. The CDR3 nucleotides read TGTGCCAGCAGTTATGGCGGGGGGTGGAATCAGCCCCAGCATTTT. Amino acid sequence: CASSYGGGWNQPQHF.

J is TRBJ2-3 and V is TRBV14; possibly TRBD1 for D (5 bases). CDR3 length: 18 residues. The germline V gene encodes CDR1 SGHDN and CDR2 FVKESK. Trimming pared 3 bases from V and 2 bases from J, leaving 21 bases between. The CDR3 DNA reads TGTGCCAGCAGCCATTCAGGGTTAACCGAAAGGCCCACAGATACGCAGTATTTT. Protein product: CASSHSGLTERPTDTQYF.

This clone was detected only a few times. The CDR3 loop reads CASSPPGQGVPYGYTF. The DNA for the CDR3 is TGTGCCAGCAGCCCCCCAGGACAGGGTGTTCCCTATGGCTACACCTTC. The chain couples TRBV5-4 to TRBJ1-2; 8 bases map to TRBD1. V was clipped by 4 bases and J by 4 bases; unmatched bases: 12. Germline V gene lookup returns CDR1 SGHNT and CDR2 YYREEE (reference sequence). This CDR3 spans 16 amino acids.

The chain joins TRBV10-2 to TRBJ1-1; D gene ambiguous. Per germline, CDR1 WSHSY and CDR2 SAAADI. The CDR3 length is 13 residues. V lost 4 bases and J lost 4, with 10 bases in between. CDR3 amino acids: CASSAGLGTEAFF. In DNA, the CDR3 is TGCGCCAGCAGTGCAGGATTGGGCACTGAAGCTTTCTTT.

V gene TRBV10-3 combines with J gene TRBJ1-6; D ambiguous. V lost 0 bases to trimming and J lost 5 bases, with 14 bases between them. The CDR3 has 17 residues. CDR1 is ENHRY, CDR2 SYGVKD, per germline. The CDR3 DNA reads TGTGCCATCAGTGAGTCAGTGGCGGGGAGTAATAATTCACCCCTCCACTTT. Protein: CAISESVAGSNNSPLHF.

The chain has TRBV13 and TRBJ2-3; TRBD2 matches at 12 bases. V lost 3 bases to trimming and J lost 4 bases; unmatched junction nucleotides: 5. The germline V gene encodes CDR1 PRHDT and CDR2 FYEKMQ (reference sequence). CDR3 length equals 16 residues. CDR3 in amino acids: CASSFELAGGPDTQYF. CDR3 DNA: TGTGCCAGCAGCTTCGAACTAGCGGGGGGACCAGATACGCAGTATTTT. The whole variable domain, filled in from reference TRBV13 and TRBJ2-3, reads AAGVIQSPRHLIKEKRETATLKCYPIPRHDTVYWYQQGPGQDPQFLISFYEKMQSDKGSIPDRFSAQQFSDYHSELNMSSLELGDSALYFCASSFELAGGPDTQYFGPGTRLTVL.

The DNA for the CDR3 is TGCGCCAGCAGCCAAGAGACAGGGTATGGCTATGGCTACACCTTC. As protein: CASSQETGYGYGYTF. This chain uses TRBV4-3 with TRBJ1-2; the match to TRBD1 covers 7 bases. CDR3 length: 15 residues. The trim removed 0 bases at V and 4 bases at J, leaving 5 bases unmatched. CDR1 is LGHNA, CDR2 YSLEER, per germline.

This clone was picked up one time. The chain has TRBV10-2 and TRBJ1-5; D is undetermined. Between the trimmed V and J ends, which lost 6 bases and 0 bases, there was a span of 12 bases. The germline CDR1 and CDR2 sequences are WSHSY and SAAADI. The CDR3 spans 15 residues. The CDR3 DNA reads TGCGCCAGCAGCGCGGGGATAGATAGCAATCAGCCCCAGCATTTT. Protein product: CASSAGIDSNQPQHF.

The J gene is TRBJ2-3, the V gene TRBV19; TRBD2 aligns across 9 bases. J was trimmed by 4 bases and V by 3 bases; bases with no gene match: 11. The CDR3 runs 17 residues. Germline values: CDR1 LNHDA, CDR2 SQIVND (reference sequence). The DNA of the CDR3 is TGTGCCAGTAGTATGCGGGGGGGGAGATATTCATCAGATACGCAGTATTTT. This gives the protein CASSMRGGRYSSDTQYF.

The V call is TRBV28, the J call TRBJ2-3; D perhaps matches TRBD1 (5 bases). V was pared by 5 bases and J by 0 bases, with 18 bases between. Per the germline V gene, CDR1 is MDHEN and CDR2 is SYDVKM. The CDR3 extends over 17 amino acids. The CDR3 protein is CASSPLYRTRSTDTQYF. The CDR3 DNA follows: TGTGCCAGCAGTCCCCTGTACAGGACCCGAAGCACAGATACGCAGTATTTT.